A selection of T cell receptor beta chains follows, all from one sample in a study of beta chain features in type 1 diabetes. Produced via immunoSEQ multiplex PCR; TCRdb's table is partial and in-frame only. This table holds fewer than 350,000 clones, 14% to 15% found once. Sequencing was done on a sample of naive CD4+ T cells from blood. These receptors all come from a man aged 18 to 29 with type 1 diabetes. CDR3s include the opening cysteine and the closing phenylalanine or tryptophan. D genes are given only for firm matches. The size entry is marked missing in some rows and otherwise reads once, few, many or a size class.

TRBV9	NA	few	TRBJ2-2	TGTGCCAGCAGCGTAGTCAGTCCCTCGAACACCGGGGAGCTGTTTTTT	CASSVVSPSNTGELFF
TRBV27	TRBD2	NA	TRBJ2-2	TGTGCCAGCAGACTAGCGGGGGGAGATGGCGGGGAGCTGTTTTTT	CASRLAGGDGGELFF
TRBV5-1	TRBD1	NA	TRBJ1-2	TGCGCCAGCAGCCCGGGACAGGGAATTTATGGCTACACCTTC	CASSPGQGIYGYTF
TRBV5-1	NA	NA	TRBJ2-2	TGCGCCAGCAGCTTGCCGACACCGAACACCGGGGAGCTGTTTTTT	CASSLPTPNTGELFF
TRBV29-1	TRBD1	few	TRBJ2-7	TGCAGCGTTTTGAGGGACAGCTCGGAGCAGTACTTC	CSVLRDSSEQYF
TRBV7-9	NA	few	TRBJ1-4	TGTGCCAGCACCCAGGGGGAAAAACTGTTTTTT	CASTQGEKLFF
TRBV5-1	NA	few	TRBJ2-3	TGCGCCAGCAGCCGGTCGGCGGGGAGTACAGATACGCAGTATTTT	CASSRSAGSTDTQYF
TRBV5-1	NA	few	TRBJ1-1	TGCGCCAGCAGCTTCCGAACAGGGAACACTGAAGCTTTCTTT	CASSFRTGNTEAFF
TRBV29-1	NA	NA	TRBJ1-5	TGCAGCGTTGCCCAGCGTCTCAATCAGCCCCAGCATTTT	CSVAQRLNQPQHF
TRBV28	TRBD1	few	TRBJ2-7	TGTGCCAGCAGTTCGATAAAATCCCGGACAGGGACCAACGAGCAGTACTTC	CASSSIKSRTGTNEQYF
TRBV7-9	NA	few	TRBJ2-2	TGTGCCAGCAGCTTAAGGGGGCGGGGAGCCGCGAACACCGGGGAGCTGTTTTTT	CASSLRGRGAANTGELFF
TRBV30	TRBD1	NA	TRBJ2-6	TGTGCCTGGAGTGTACTTAGGACAGGGAGCTCTGGGGCCAACGTCCTGACTTTC	CAWSVLRTGSSGANVLTF
TRBV9	NA	NA	TRBJ2-5	TGTGCCAGCAGCGCCAACGCCGGTGTTGAGACCCAGTACTTC	CASSANAGVETQYF
TRBV6-1	TRBD2	NA	TRBJ2-7	TGTGCCAGCGCTTCGACTAGCGGCTCCTACGAGCAGTACTTC	CASASTSGSYEQYF
TRBV5-4	NA	few	TRBJ2-2	TGTGCCAGCAGCTTACGAGGACTTAGCACCGGGGAGCTGTTTTTT	CASSLRGLSTGELFF
TRBV5-5	TRBD2	few	TRBJ2-3	TGTGCCAGCAGCCAGCCGCGGCTAGCGGGCACAGATACGCAGTATTTT	CASSQPRLAGTDTQYF
TRBV5-1	TRBD2	NA	TRBJ2-1	TGCGCCAGCAGCCTAGCGGGAGGTTACTCCTACAATGAGCAGTTCTTC	CASSLAGGYSYNEQFF
TRBV7-2	TRBD1	NA	TRBJ1-2	TGTGCCAGCAGCCCCGGACAGGGCCACTATGGCTACACCTTC	CASSPGQGHYGYTF
TRBV11-2	NA	NA	TRBJ2-5	TGTGCCAGCAGCTTAGCTAGATTGGAGACCCAGTACTTC	CASSLARLETQYF
TRBV19	TRBD1	few	TRBJ2-7	TGTGCCAGTAGGAAGGACAGGGGCTACGAGCAGTACTTC	CASRKDRGYEQYF
TRBV28	TRBD1	NA	TRBJ2-7	TGTGCCAGCAGTCAGACAGGGGGCTGGGACGAGCAGTACTTC	CASSQTGGWDEQYF
TRBV4-2	NA	NA	TRBJ2-5	TGTGCCAGCAGCCAAGAAGGACACGCTGGGGAGACCCAGTACTTC	CASSQEGHAGETQYF
TRBV5-6	TRBD1	NA	TRBJ2-1	TGTGCCAGCAGCTTGGGACAGGGGAGAGATGAGCAGTTCTTC	CASSLGQGRDEQFF
TRBV2	NA	few	TRBJ2-7	TGTGCCAGCAGTCCAACAGGGTTCTACGAGCAGTACTTC	CASSPTGFYEQYF
TRBV9	TRBD1	NA	TRBJ2-3	TGTGCCAGCAGCGTAGGGACAGGGATTGCAGATACGCAGTATTTT	CASSVGTGIADTQYF
TRBV9	NA	few	TRBJ1-6	TGTGCCAGCAGCGCGACTCCCGACAGCCGGGCGTCACCCCTCCACTTT	CASSATPDSRASPLHF
TRBV6-5	NA	NA	TRBJ2-5	TGTGCCAGCAGTTACCGGGGCCAAGAGACCCAGTACTTC	CASSYRGQETQYF
TRBV5-4	TRBD1	few	TRBJ1-4	TGTGCCAGCAGCAAGGACAGGGTCGGGCAAGAAAAACTGTTTTTT	CASSKDRVGQEKLFF
TRBV6-5	TRBD2	few	TRBJ2-1	TGTGCCAGCAGTTACTCTGGGACTAGTTCTGAGCAGTTCTTC	CASSYSGTSSEQFF
TRBV7-9	TRBD2	few	TRBJ2-7	TGTGCCAGCAGTTATTCCTTTAGCGGGGGGACCCCAACCCTGCAGTACTTC	CASSYSFSGGTPTLQYF
TRBV11-2	TRBD1	few	TRBJ2-3	TGTGCCAGCAGCTTAAGGAGCAGGGGGCAAAGCGATACGCAGTATTTT	CASSLRSRGQSDTQYF